A single sample gave rise to the 3 T cell receptor beta chains below, sequenced in a study of graft-versus-host responses after intestinal transplantation. Assay used: immunoSEQ multiplex PCR; TCRdb lists only in-frame clones, some missing. The profile shows about 78,000 clones, around 89% of them singletons. Which antigens these TCRs recognize remains unknown. This specimen was unstimulated CD8+ T cells sorted from spleen or lymph node cells, taken before transplant. The receptors derive from a human donor who was the organ donor for an intestinal transplant.

The genes are TRBV19 and TRBJ1-6; TRBD1 aligns across 7 bases. The CDR3 spans 14 residues. The germline V gene has CDR1 LNHDA and CDR2 SQIVND (reference sequence). J gave up 13 bases and V 7 bases, and 13 bases lay outside the gene matches. The CDR3 DNA follows: TGTGCCAGTAACCCCGGGACAGTCGTGGTCCCCCTCCACTTT. Translated, it gives CASNPGTVVVPLHF.

The rearrangement links TRBV13 to TRBJ2-3; the match to TRBD1 covers 8 bases. CDR3 length: 14 amino acids. With V trimmed by 5 bases and J by 2 bases, 3 bases remained unmatched. CDR1 is PRHDT, CDR2 FYEKMQ, per germline (reference sequence). The CDR3 is CASSQDRATDTQYF. CDR3 nucleotides: TGTGCCAGCAGCCAGGACAGGGCCACAGATACGCAGTATTTT.

The rearrangement joins TRBV28 to TRBJ1-2; D is perhaps TRBD1 (5 bases). The CDR3 has 12 amino acids. Germline CDR1 reads MDHEN; CDR2 reads SYDVKM. Here the CDR3 reads CATGISNYGYTF. CDR3 coding DNA: TGTGCTACAGGCATTTCTAACTATGGCTACACCTTC.